This is a list of T cell receptor beta chains from one sample in a study of siplizumab effects on memory and regulatory T cells. Only in-frame clones appear in the TCRdb table, and some are missing; sequencing was by immunoSEQ multiplex PCR. The sample includes 60,000 to 70,000 clones, roughly 88% of them seen just once. Sequenced input: Tregs sorted from blood. These TCRs come from a human donor in good health. The CDR3 runs from the conserved cysteine through the conserved F or W. The D gene is left open where the match is weak. Where a row states a size, it is once, few, many or the class of an expanded clone; other rows omit it.

d_call	j_call	v_call	clone_size	cdr3_length	cdr3_aa	cdr3_nt
-	TRBJ2-2	TRBV28	-	15	CASSFRGLITGELFF	TGTGCCAGCAGTTTCAGGGGACTTATCACCGGGGAGCTGTTTTTT
-	TRBJ2-2	TRBV7-9	-	13	CASSLEPSFELFF	TGTGCCAGCAGCTTAGAGCCCAGCTTCGAGCTGTTTTTT
-	TRBJ1-5	TRBV19	-	15	CASNPLGAGNQPQHF	TGTGCCAGTAACCCATTGGGGGCAGGGAATCAGCCCCAGCATTTT
-	TRBJ2-7	TRBV21-1	once	16	CASSKDLGTGHYEQYF	TGTGCCAGCAGCAAAGACCTCGGGACAGGACACTACGAGCAGTACTTC
TRBD1	TRBJ2-5	TRBV10-3	-	13	CAISDRQGETQYF	TGTGCCATCAGTGACCGACAGGGTGAGACCCAGTACTTC
-	TRBJ2-5	TRBV29-1	-	13	CSVARHVQETQYF	TGCAGCGTTGCCAGACACGTCCAAGAGACCCAGTACTTC
TRBD1	TRBJ1-1	TRBV7-9	-	14	CASSSRDRGPWAFF	TGTGCCAGCAGTTCCAGGGACAGGGGGCCCTGGGCTTTCTTT
TRBD2	TRBJ2-1	TRBV7-8	-	17	CASRTGASGNSYNEQFF	TGTGCCAGCAGAACGGGGGCTAGCGGGAACTCCTACAATGAGCAGTTCTTC
-	TRBJ1-1	TRBV28	-	15	CASFPGGTSNPGAFF	TGTGCCAGCTTCCCGGGGGGGACTTCTAACCCGGGAGCTTTCTTT
-	TRBJ2-1	TRBV30	-	12	CAWSVPYNEQFF	TGTGCCTGGAGTGTCCCCTACAATGAGCAGTTCTTC